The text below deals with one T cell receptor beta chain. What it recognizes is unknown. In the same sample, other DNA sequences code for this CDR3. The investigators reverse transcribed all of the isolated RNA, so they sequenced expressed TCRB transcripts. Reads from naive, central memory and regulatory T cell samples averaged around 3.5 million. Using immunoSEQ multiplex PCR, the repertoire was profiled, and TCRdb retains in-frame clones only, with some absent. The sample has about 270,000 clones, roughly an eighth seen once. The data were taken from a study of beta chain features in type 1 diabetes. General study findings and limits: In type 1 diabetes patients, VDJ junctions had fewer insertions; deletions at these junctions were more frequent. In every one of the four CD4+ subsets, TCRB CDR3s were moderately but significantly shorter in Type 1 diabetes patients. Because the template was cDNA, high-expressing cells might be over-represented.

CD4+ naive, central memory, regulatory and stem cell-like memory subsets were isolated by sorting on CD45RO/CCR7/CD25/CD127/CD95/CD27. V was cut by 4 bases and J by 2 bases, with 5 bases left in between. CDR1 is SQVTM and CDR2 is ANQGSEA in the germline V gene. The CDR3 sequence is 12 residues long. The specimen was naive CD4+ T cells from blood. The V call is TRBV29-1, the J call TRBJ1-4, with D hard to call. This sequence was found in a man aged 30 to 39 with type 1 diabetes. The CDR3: CSVASTNEKLFF. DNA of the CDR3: TGCAGCGTTGCTAGTACTAATGAAAAACTGTTTTTT. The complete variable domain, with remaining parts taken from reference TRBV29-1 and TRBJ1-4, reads SAVISQKPSRDICQRGTSLTIQCQVDSQVTMMFWYRQQPGQSLTLIATANQGSEATYESGFVIDKFPISRPNLTFSTLTVSNMSPEDSSIYLCSVASTNEKLFFGSGTQLSVL.